These 26 T cell receptor beta chains share one sample of origin, sequenced in a study of cytomegalovirus exposure and HLA in healthy donors (dated by TCRdb to about 2017). The library was made by the immunoSEQ multiplex PCR assay. For the multiplex PCR, a mixture combining 60 forward primers for TCR Vbeta segments and 13 reverse primers for TCR Jbeta segments was used. Held by TCRdb, this immuneACCESS table contains in-frame sequences only and omits some clones. Under half of the omission traces to an unresolved V gene where checked; the cause of the rest is unknown. Across this sample there are 150,000 to 200,000 clones, with around 79% seen only once. The top ten hold about 14% of the sample. Specimen: PBMCs. The receptors here all came from a man in his fifties or sixties in good health and CMV-seropositive.

This chain joins TRBV21-1 and TRBJ1-3; the table's D gene call, TRBD1, was not cross checked with the DNA. TRBV21-1 is a recognized pseudogene. The CDR3 is 18 amino acids. This CDR3 is CASSNFRPGQSSGNTIYF. The CDR3 bases are TGTGCCAGCAGCAATTTTAGGCCGGGACAGAGCTCTGGAAACACCATATATTTT.

This clone was recorded a few times. CDR3: CASSYGTGGHYGYTF. In DNA form, the CDR3 reads TGTGCCAGCAGTTACGGGACAGGGGGTCACTATGGCTACACCTTC. This chain connects TRBV28 to TRBJ1-2, with 11 bases identical to TRBD1. CDR3 length equals 15 residues. V was clipped by 4 bases and J by 3 bases; unmatched bases: 4. In germline, CDR1 is MDHEN, CDR2 SYDVKM.

The V call is TRBV5-4, the J call TRBJ1-3; tentatively, D is TRBD1 (6 bases). The CDR3 loop spans 17 amino acids. Germline V gives CDR1 SGHNT, CDR2 YYREEE (reference sequence). Trimming removed 4 bases at V and 0 bases at J, with 17 bases between. The CDR3 region has the DNA TGTGCCAGCAGCCACCTGACAGGCGTCGTCTCTGGAAACACCATATATTTT. Its protein is CASSHLTGVVSGNTIYF.

The chain has TRBV6-5 and TRBJ2-2; TRBD2 matches 8 bases. With V trimmed by 7 bases and J by 4 bases, 8 bases remained unmatched. This CDR3 has 15 residues. Germline V gene lookup returns CDR1 MNHEY and CDR2 SVGAGI. Here the CDR3 reads CASTPGGGSTGELFF. In DNA, the CDR3 is TGTGCCAGCACCCCCGGGGGGGGGTCCACCGGGGAGCTGTTTTTT.

The V gene is TRBV4-1, the J gene TRBJ2-1, with TRBD2 matching 9 bases. Unmatched junction bases numbered 6, after V lost 1 base and J lost 8 bases. The CDR3 runs to 15 residues. CDR1 and CDR2 (germline): MGHRA, YSYEKL. The CDR3 is CASSQALAGADEQFF. The CDR3, as DNA: TGCGCCAGCAGCCAAGCACTAGCGGGTGCCGATGAGCAGTTCTTC.

The chain employs TRBV11-2 and TRBJ1-2; 9 bases align to TRBD1. Germline values: CDR1 SGHAT, CDR2 FQNNGV. The CDR3 runs 14 residues. The ends lost 5 bases at V and 4 bases at J; junction bases unmatched: 5. The CDR3 nucleotides read TGTGCCAGCAGCCCCCGGACAGGGGTCTATGGCTACACCTTC. This sequence encodes CASSPRTGVYGYTF.

The rearrangement uses TRBV11-2 and TRBJ2-7, with TRBD2 matching 10 bases. After removal of 7 bases from V and 9 bases from J, the junction contained 3 bases not matched to a gene. Germline values: CDR1 SGHAT, CDR2 FQNNGV. This CDR3 spans 11 amino acids. DNA for the CDR3: TGTGCCAGCACAGGACTAGCGGCGCAGTACGTC. Amino acids: CASTGLAAQYV.

The rearrangement uses TRBV29-1 and TRBJ2-3, with 13 bases aligning to TRBD2. Germline V gene data show CDR1 as SQVTM and CDR2 as ANQGSEA. This CDR3 has 17 amino acids. Trimming removed 0 bases from V and 2 bases from J; junction bases left unmatched: 5. Written as DNA, the CDR3 is TGCAGCGTTGAAGATCTTGGGACTAGCGGGGTCACAGATACGCAGTATTTT. This codes for CSVEDLGTSGVTDTQYF.

V usage is TRBV6-1 and J usage is TRBJ2-5; 9 positions agree with TRBD1. The J call may be faulty, since TRBJ2-7 better matches the DNA end. This CDR3 contains 15 residues. Per the germline V gene, CDR1 is MNHNS and CDR2 is SASEGT. DNA of the CDR3: TGTGCCAGCAGTGACTTACAGGGGGCTGACTACGAGCAGTACTTC. This gives the protein CASSDLQGADYEQYF.

The chain joins TRBV30 to TRBJ2-5; D ambiguous. V was trimmed by 5 bases and J by 5 bases, leaving 9 bases between them. There are 11 residues in the CDR3. Germline V lookup: CDR1 GTSNPN, CDR2 SVGIG (reference sequence). The DNA for the CDR3 is TGTGCCTGGGGTCCTCGGGAGACCCAGTACTTC. Translating it yields CAWGPRETQYF.

This clone was seen once. The genes are TRBV9 and TRBJ1-2, with 7 bases identical to TRBD1. Trimming cost V 3 bases and J 7 bases; bases outside gene matches: 3. This CDR3 is built from 12 residues. The germline V gene encodes CDR1 SGDLS and CDR2 YYNGEE. This chain's CDR3 is CASSGRQGGYTF. CDR3 DNA: TGTGCCAGCAGCGGTCGACAGGGTGGCTACACCTTC.

This chain uses TRBV28 with TRBJ2-7, with a weak D call TRBD1 (6 bases). The CDR3 runs to 14 residues. The germline V and J ends were trimmed by 8 bases and 0 bases, with 14 bases remaining between them. CDR1 is MDHEN, CDR2 SYDVKM, per germline. The CDR3 DNA is TGTGCCAGCGGACCGCTACAGGGCTCCTACGAGCAGTACGTC. It specifies CASGPLQGSYEQYV.

The genes are TRBV30 and TRBJ1-1, with no clear D. The CDR3 totals 14 residues. The germline V gene encodes CDR1 GTSNPN and CDR2 SVGIG (reference sequence). V was clipped by 2 bases and J by 10 bases, with 20 bases between them. The CDR3 coding sequence is TGTGCCTGGAGTAGGGCCAGTCGATCTGAGGGAGCTTTCTTT. This gives the protein CAWSRASRSEGAFF.

The rearrangement uses TRBV28 and TRBJ1-6, with D possibly matching TRBD1 (5 bases). This CDR3 has 14 residues. Per germline, CDR1 MDHEN and CDR2 SYDVKM. V lost 3 bases and J 7 bases, leaving 10 bases between the germline ends. The CDR3 sequence: CASSFRQTNSPLHF. In DNA form, the CDR3 reads TGTGCCAGCAGTTTTCGACAGACGAATTCACCCCTCCACTTT.

This rearrangement joins TRBV28 to TRBJ1-2; 7 nucleotides match TRBD1. The junction had 5 bases not matched to a gene; V was cut back by 3 bases and J by 7 bases. CDR1 and CDR2 from the germline V gene are MDHEN and SYDVKM. This CDR3 contains 13 residues. The CDR3 DNA is TGTGCCAGCAGTTTGGGACAGTACACTGGCTACACCTTC. Translating it yields CASSLGQYTGYTF.

Details on this clone: Compared with germline, one end of the junction differs, possibly owing to a read error. The rearrangement joins TRBV10-3 to TRBJ1-6; the match to TRBD1 covers 9 bases. The CDR3 extends over 15 amino acids. Germline lookup yields CDR1 ENHRY and CDR2 SYGVKD. CDR3: CAISEIGTGNSPLHF. CDR3 nucleotide sequence: TGTGCCATAAGTGAAATCGGGACAGGGAATTCACCCCTCCACTTT.

This chain uses TRBV5-1 with TRBJ2-5, with TRBD1 matching over 12 bases. The DNA end lines up better with TRBJ2-7; the J call may be wrong. The germline V gene encodes CDR1 SGHRS and CDR2 YFSETQ. The CDR3 totals 18 residues. CDR3 protein: CASSRRDRGQLYPYEQYF. CDR3 nucleotide sequence: TGCGCCAGCAGCCGCCGGGACAGGGGGCAGTTGTATCCCTACGAGCAGTACTTC.

The genes are TRBV5-8 and TRBJ1-5; D is unresolved. With 4 bases removed from V and 5 bases from J, the gap between germline ends came to 19 bases. The germline V gene has CDR1 SGHTS and CDR2 YDEGEE. The CDR3 spans 16 residues. CDR3 in amino acids: CASSPWTRGTHQPQHF. CDR3 nucleotides: TGTGCCAGCAGCCCATGGACCCGGGGTACTCATCAGCCCCAGCATTTT.

The V call is TRBV19, the J call TRBJ1-5; 9 positions agree with TRBD1. V trimming: 5 bases; J trimming: 7 bases; junction bases outside the gene matches: 6. The CDR3 length is 14 residues. The V gene's germline CDR1 is LNHDA and CDR2 SQIVND (reference sequence). This chain's CDR3 is CASSWGQGSQPQHF. The CDR3 bases are TGTGCCAGTAGTTGGGGACAGGGCAGCCAGCCCCAGCATTTT.

This clone has just one count. The gene calls are TRBV7-8 and TRBJ1-5; D may be TRBD1 (5 bases). Trimming removed 1 base from V and 7 bases from J, with 11 bases in between. CDR3 length: 14 residues. Germline V gene lookup returns CDR1 SGHVS and CDR2 FQNEAQ. CDR3 amino acids: CASSLGGGAQPQHF. In DNA form, the CDR3 reads TGTGCCAGCAGCTTAGGGGGAGGGGCGCAGCCCCAGCATTTT.

The V and J genes are TRBV10-3 and TRBJ2-1; D is possibly TRBD2 (7 bases). Germline values: CDR1 ENHRY, CDR2 SYGVKD. The CDR3 covers 15 residues. Trimming pared 11 bases from V and 7 bases from J, leaving 24 bases between. As DNA, the CDR3 is TGTGCCTCTCGAATCGGCGGGGGCGATTTGAATGAGCAGTTCTTC. Encoded protein: CASRIGGGDLNEQFF.

The chain has TRBV6-5 and TRBJ2-5; D assignment may be TRBD1 or TRBD2 (5 bases each). The end of the DNA fits TRBJ2-7 better, so the J call may be wrong. CDR1 and CDR2 from the germline V gene are MNHEY and SVGAGI. This CDR3 has 13 amino acids. CDR3 residues: CATTPTPGGEQYF. The CDR3 nucleotides are TGTGCCACCACGCCCACCCCTGGGGGCGAGCAGTACTTC.

The chain combines TRBV7-2 with TRBJ2-7; a possible D gene is TRBD1 (6 bases). Germline V gene lookup returns CDR1 SGHTA and CDR2 FQGNSA. The CDR3 consists of 13 residues. The ends were cut back, 4 bases at V and 5 bases at J, with 12 bases in the middle. CDR3 region: CASSSHREDEQYF. For the CDR3, the DNA is TGTGCCAGCAGCTCCCACAGGGAAGACGAGCAGTACTTC.

This clone was counted between two and nine times. The chain is built from TRBV4-1 and TRBJ1-3, with 7 bases that match TRBD1. Germline assignment: CDR1 MGHRA and CDR2 YSYEKL. The ends lost 1 base at V and 0 bases at J; junction bases unmatched: 3. This CDR3 is built from 16 residues. The DNA of the CDR3 is TGCGCCAGCAGCCAAGGGGGACAGCTCTCTGGAAACACCATATATTTT. Translated: CASSQGGQLSGNTIYF.

The chain carries TRBV13 and TRBJ2-7; D may be TRBD2 (5 bases). The CDR3 spans 14 residues. V lost 5 bases, J lost 0 bases, and 11 bases lay in between. CDR1 is PRHDT and CDR2 is FYEKMQ in the germline V gene (reference sequence). CDR3 loop: CASSPSGSSYEQYF. CDR3 sequence (DNA): TGTGCCAGCAGCCCCAGCGGAAGCTCCTACGAGCAGTACTTC.

The genes are TRBV5-8 and TRBJ2-3; TRBD2 matches at 7 bases. Trimming cost V 4 bases and J 1 base; bases outside gene matches: 6. CDR1 is SGHTS, CDR2 YDEGEE, per germline. This CDR3 spans 15 amino acids. CDR3 DNA: TGTGCCAGCAGCCGCCGGGGGGTAGGCACAGATACGCAGTATTTT. Translated, it gives CASSRRGVGTDTQYF.